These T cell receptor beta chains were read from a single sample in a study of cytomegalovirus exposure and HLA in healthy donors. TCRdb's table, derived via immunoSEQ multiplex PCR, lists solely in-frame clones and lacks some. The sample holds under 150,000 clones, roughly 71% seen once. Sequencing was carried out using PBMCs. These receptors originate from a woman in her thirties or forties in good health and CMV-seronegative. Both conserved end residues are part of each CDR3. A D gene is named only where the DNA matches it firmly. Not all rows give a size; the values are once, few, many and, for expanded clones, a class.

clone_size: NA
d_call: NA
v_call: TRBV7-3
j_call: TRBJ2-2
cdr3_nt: TGTGCCAGCAGCTCCCGCACAGGAGGGTCTGCCGGGGAGCTGTTTTTT
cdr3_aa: CASSSRTGGSAGELFF

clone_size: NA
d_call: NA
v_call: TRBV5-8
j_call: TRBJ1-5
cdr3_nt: TGTGCCAGCAGCTTTAGGAAGTACCGGGACACTAGCAATCAGCCCCAGCATTTT
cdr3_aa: CASSFRKYRDTSNQPQHF

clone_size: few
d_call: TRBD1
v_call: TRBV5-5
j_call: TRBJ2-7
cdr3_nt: TGTGCCAGCAGCCCCACAGGGGGCGCAAATAACGAGCAGTACTTC
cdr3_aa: CASSPTGGANNEQYF

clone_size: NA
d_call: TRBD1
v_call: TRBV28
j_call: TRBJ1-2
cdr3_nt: TGTGCCAGCAGTTCGATCCGGGACAGGACTACCGGCTACACCTTC
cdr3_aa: CASSSIRDRTTGYTF

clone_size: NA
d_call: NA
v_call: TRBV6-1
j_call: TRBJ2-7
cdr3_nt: TGTGCCAGCAGTGAAGAAGATTTTAGCTCCTACGAGCAGTACTTC
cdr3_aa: CASSEEDFSSYEQYF

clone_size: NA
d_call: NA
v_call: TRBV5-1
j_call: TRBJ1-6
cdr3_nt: TGCGCCAGCAGCTTGGGGGTTCTTGCGGGGTCACCCCTCCACTTT
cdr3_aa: CASSLGVLAGSPLHF

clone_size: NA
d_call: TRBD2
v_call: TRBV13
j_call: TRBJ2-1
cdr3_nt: TGTGCCAGCAGCGAGCGGGGGGGCTACAATGAGCAGTTCTTC
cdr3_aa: CASSERGGYNEQFF

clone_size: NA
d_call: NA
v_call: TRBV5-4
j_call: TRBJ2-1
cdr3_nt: TGTGTTTATGATGAGCAGTTCTTC
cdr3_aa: CVYDEQFF

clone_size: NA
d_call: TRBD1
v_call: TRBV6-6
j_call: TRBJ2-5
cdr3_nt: TGTGCCAGCAGTCAACCCCGGGACAGTTCAGACGAGACCCAGTACTTC
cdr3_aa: CASSQPRDSSDETQYF

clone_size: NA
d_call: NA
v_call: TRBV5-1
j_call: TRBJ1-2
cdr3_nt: TGCGCCAGCAGCGATCCACGGGGAAGCTACACCTTC
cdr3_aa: CASSDPRGSYTF

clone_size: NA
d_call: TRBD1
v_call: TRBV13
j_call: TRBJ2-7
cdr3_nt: TGTGCCAGCAGCTTATCGGGACAGGGGGACGAGCAGTACTTC
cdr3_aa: CASSLSGQGDEQYF

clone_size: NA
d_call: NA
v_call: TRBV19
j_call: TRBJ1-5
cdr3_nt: TGTGCCAGTAGGCGAGAGGAAGGCATTGGCAATCAGCCCCAGCATTTT
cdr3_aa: CASRREEGIGNQPQHF

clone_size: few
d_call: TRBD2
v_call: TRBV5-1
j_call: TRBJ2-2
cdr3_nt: TGCGCCAGCAGCTTGTTGGCGATAGCGGGGGCGGCCGGGGAGCTGTTTTTT
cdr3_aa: CASSLLAIAGAAGELFF

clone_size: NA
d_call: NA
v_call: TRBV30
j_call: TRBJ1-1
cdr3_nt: TGTGCCTGGAGAGACTTGAACACTGAAGCTTTCTTT
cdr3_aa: CAWRDLNTEAFF

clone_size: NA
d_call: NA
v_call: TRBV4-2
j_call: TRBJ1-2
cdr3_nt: TGTGCCAGCAGCCAAGATAGGCAGGGGAAGGACACCTTC
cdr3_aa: CASSQDRQGKDTF

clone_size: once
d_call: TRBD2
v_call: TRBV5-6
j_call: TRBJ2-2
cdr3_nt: TGTGCCAGCAGCTTGGCAGCGGGGGCCATGGCTCGGGAGCTGTTTTTT
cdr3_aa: CASSLAAGAMARELFF

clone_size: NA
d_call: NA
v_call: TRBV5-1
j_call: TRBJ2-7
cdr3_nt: TGCGCCAGCAGCTTGGACACAGGACGGTACGAGCAGTACTTC
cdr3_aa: CASSLDTGRYEQYF

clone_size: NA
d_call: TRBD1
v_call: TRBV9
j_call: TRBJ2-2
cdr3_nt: TGTGCCAGCAGCGCCCCGACAGGGGGCGCAAACACCGGGGAGTTGTTTTTT
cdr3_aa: CASSAPTGGANTGELFF

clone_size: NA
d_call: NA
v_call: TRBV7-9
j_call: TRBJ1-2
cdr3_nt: TGTGCCAGCAGCCAAGTGACCGCAGGGGCCCCTAACTATGGCTACACCTTC
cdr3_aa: CASSQVTAGAPNYGYTF

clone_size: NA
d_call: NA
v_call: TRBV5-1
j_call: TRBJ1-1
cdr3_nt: TGCGCCAGCAGCCCCCGGGACACGAACACTGAAGCTTTCTTT
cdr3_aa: CASSPRDTNTEAFF

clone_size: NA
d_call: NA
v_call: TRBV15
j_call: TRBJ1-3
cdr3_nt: TGTGCCACCAGCACAGATACAATCTCTGGAAACACCATATATTTT
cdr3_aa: CATSTDTISGNTIYF

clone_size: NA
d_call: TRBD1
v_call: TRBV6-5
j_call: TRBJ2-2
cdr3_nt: TGTGCCAGCAGTCCCGGGACAGGGGTAACCGGGGAGCTGTTTTTT
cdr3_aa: CASSPGTGVTGELFF

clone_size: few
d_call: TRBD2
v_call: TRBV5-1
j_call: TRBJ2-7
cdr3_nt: TGCGCCAGCAGCTCACTAGCGGGGGACTCCTACGAGCAGTACTTC
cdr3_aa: CASSSLAGDSYEQYF

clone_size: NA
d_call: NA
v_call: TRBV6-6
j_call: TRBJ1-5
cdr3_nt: TGTGCCAGCAGGGGGGAGGGTCAGCCCCAGCATTTT
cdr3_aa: CASRGEGQPQHF

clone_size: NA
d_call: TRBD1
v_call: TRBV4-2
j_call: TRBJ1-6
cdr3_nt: TGTGCCAGCAGCCAAGATCGGACAGGGGTGGATTCACCCCTCCACTTT
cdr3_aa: CASSQDRTGVDSPLHF

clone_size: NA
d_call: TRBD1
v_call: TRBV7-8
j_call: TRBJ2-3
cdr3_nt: TGTGCCAGCAGCGCAGACAGGGTTTTCACAGATACGCAGTATTTT
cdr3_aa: CASSADRVFTDTQYF

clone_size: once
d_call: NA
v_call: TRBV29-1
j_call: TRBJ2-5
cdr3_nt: TGCAGCGTTGCTCGGACAGAAGAGACCCAGTACTTC
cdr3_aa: CSVARTEETQYF

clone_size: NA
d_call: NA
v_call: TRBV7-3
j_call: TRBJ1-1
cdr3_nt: TGTGCCAGCAGTCGAGGGATGAACACTGAAGCTTTCTTT
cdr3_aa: CASSRGMNTEAFF

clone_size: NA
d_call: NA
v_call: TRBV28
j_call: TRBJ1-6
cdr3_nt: TGTGCCAGCAGTAACCCAGGGGAATCACCCCTCCACTTT
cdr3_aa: CASSNPGESPLHF

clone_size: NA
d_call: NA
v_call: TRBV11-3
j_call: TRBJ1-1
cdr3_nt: TGTGCCAGCAGCTCAGACAGGCAGAACACTGAAGCTTTCTTT
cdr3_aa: CASSSDRQNTEAFF

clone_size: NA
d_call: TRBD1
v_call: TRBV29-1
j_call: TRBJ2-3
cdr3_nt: TGCAGCGTTGAATCCGGTATAGGGACAGGCCTCACAGATACGCAGTATTTT
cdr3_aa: CSVESGIGTGLTDTQYF

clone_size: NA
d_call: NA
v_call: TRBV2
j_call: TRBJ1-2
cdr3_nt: TGTGCCAGCAGGAGGACAGAATTCTATGGCTACACCTTC
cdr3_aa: CASRRTEFYGYTF

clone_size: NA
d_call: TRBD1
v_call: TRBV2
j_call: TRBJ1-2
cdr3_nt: TGTGCCAGCGGTACCGGGACAGGGGCTTCTAACTATGGCTACACCTTC
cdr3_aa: CASGTGTGASNYGYTF

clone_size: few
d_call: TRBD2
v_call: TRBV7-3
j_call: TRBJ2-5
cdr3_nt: TGTGCCAGCAGCATACTAGCGGAAGAGACCCAGTACTTC
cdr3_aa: CASSILAEETQYF

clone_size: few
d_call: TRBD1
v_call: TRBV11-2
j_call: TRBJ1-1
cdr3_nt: TGTGCCAGCAGCTTAGCCCGGACAGGGGAAGCTTTCTTT
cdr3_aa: CASSLARTGEAFF

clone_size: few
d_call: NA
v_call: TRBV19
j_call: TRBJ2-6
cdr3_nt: TGTGCCAGTAGTCCCCAACACGGGACATTCTCTGGGGCCAACGTCCTGACTTTC
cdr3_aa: CASSPQHGTFSGANVLTF

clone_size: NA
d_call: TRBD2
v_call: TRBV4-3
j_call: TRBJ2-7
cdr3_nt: TGCGCCAGCAGCCTCAGATCTAGCGGTACCTACGAGCAGTACTTC
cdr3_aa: CASSLRSSGTYEQYF

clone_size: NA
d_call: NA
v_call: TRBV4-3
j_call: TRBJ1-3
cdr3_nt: TGCGCCAGCAGCCCCTCCGACAGGATCTCTGGAAACACCATATATTTT
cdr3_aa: CASSPSDRISGNTIYF

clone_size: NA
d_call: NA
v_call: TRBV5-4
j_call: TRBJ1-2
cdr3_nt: TGTGCCAGCAGCTTCCGGGGGGGCTATGGCTACACCTTC
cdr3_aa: CASSFRGGYGYTF

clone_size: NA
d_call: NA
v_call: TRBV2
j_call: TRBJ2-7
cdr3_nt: TGTGCCAGCTGGCAGGCTGGCTACGAGCAGTACTTC
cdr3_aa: CASWQAGYEQYF

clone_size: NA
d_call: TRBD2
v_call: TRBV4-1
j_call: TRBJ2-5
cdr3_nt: TGCGCCAGCAGCCGATCCGGGACTAGCGGGGGCCAAGAGACCCAGTACTTC
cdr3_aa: CASSRSGTSGGQETQYF

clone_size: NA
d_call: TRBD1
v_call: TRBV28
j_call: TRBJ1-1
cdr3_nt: TGTGCCAGCAGCCTCGGACAGGGTCGAGCTTTCTTT
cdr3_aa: CASSLGQGRAFF

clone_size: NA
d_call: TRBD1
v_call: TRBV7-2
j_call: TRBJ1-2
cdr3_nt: TGTGCCAGCAGCAGACAGGGAGGAGGGGGCTATGGCTACACCTTC
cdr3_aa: CASSRQGGGGYGYTF

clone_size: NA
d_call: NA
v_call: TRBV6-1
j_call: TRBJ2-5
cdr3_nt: TGTGCCAGCAGTGAAGCCGTTCTATCTGGTGGAGAGACCCAGTACTTC
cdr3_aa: CASSEAVLSGGETQYF

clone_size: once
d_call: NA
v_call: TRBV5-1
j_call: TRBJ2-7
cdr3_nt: TGCGCCAGCAGCTTGGAAGGAGCCCCCTACGAGCAGTACTTC
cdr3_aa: CASSLEGAPYEQYF

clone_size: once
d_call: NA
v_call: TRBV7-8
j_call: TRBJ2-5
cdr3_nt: TGTGCCAGCAGCTCAGGCCCCCAGGGGACCCAGTACTTC
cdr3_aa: CASSSGPQGTQYF

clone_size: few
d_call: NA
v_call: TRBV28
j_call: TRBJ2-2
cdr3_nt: TGTGCCAGCAGCGGGCGGAAGTCGGGAACCGGGGAGCTGTTTTTT
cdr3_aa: CASSGRKSGTGELFF

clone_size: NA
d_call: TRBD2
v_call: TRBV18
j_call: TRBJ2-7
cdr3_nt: TGTGCCAGCTCACCTAGCGGGGGGGACTACGAGCAGTACTTC
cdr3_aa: CASSPSGGDYEQYF

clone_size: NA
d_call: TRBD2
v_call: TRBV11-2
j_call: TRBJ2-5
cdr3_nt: TGTGCCAGCAGCTTAGTGACGGGGGGGCCAGAGACCCAGTACTTC
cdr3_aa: CASSLVTGGPETQYF